These T cell receptor beta chains were read from a single sample in a study of regulatory T cells in long-lasting Graves disease. TCRdb called the multiplex PCR reads again in MiXCR, with one record for every CDR3 protein. This sample has approximately 350,000 distinct CDR3 sequences, with over 15% found just once. The same specimen was also included in a second study, on T cells in Graves' hyperthyroidism and ophthalmopathy.

Sample: peripheral blood mononuclear cells (PBMCs), taken at new diagnosis, from a patient treated with antithyroid drugs. These receptors all stem from a man aged 35 to 55 with Graves disease. The CDR3 runs from the conserved cysteine through the conserved F or W. A D gene is named only where the DNA matches it firmly. Only part of the rows carry a size: once, few, many, or a class if the clone is expanded.

j_call: TRBJ1-2; d_call: NA; v_call: TRBV20-1; cdr3_length: 13; clone_size: NA; cdr3_nt: TGCAGTGCTAGAAGTCAGGGCTCTTCTGGCTACACCTTC; cdr3_aa: CSARSQGSSGYTF
j_call: TRBJ2-1; d_call: TRBD2; v_call: TRBV27; cdr3_length: 17; clone_size: once; cdr3_nt: TGTGCCAGCAGTTTAGGCCGATTGGGACTAGCGGGAGGGCCTCGCTTCTTC; cdr3_aa: CASSLGRLGLAGGPRFF
j_call: TRBJ2-5; d_call: NA; v_call: TRBV5-1; cdr3_length: 14; clone_size: many; cdr3_nt: TGCGCCAGCAACACCGACGGACCACAAGAGACCCAGTACTTC; cdr3_aa: CASNTDGPQETQYF
j_call: TRBJ1-1; d_call: NA; v_call: TRBV5-4; cdr3_length: 15; clone_size: few; cdr3_nt: TGTGCCAGCGTTCGAGACGGGGTTCGGGACACTGAAGCTTTCTTT; cdr3_aa: CASVRDGVRDTEAFF
j_call: TRBJ2-5; d_call: NA; v_call: TRBV7-2; cdr3_length: 16; clone_size: many; cdr3_nt: TGTGCCAGCAGCTTCTTGACAGCGGTACTCCGTGAGACCCAGTACTTC; cdr3_aa: CASSFLTAVLRETQYF
j_call: TRBJ2-5; d_call: NA; v_call: TRBV10-3; cdr3_length: 12; clone_size: many; cdr3_nt: TGTGCCATCAGTGAGTTCCAAGAGACCCAGTACTTC; cdr3_aa: CAISEFQETQYF
j_call: TRBJ2-7; d_call: NA; v_call: TRBV14; cdr3_length: 13; clone_size: NA; cdr3_nt: TGTGCCAGCAGCCAAGGTCAAGCCACCGAGCAGTACTTC; cdr3_aa: CASSQGQATEQYF
j_call: TRBJ2-4; d_call: NA; v_call: TRBV6-2/TRBV6-3; cdr3_length: 14; clone_size: many; cdr3_nt: TGTGCCAGCAGTTTCCCCGGGGTGAAAAACATTCAGTACTTC; cdr3_aa: CASSFPGVKNIQYF
j_call: TRBJ2-5; d_call: NA; v_call: TRBV20-1; cdr3_length: 15; clone_size: many; cdr3_nt: TGCAGTGCTAGCCAACTGGACGGACAACAAGAGACCCAGTACTTC; cdr3_aa: CSASQLDGQQETQYF
j_call: TRBJ2-3; d_call: NA; v_call: TRBV6-2/TRBV6-3; cdr3_length: 15; clone_size: many; cdr3_nt: TGTGCCAGCAGTCGATTGCGGGACGCCACAGATACGCAGTATTTT; cdr3_aa: CASSRLRDATDTQYF
j_call: TRBJ1-2; d_call: NA; v_call: TRBV2; cdr3_length: 14; clone_size: many; cdr3_nt: TGTGCCAGCAGTGAATATAGCTCAAACTATGGCTACACCTTC; cdr3_aa: CASSEYSSNYGYTF
j_call: TRBJ2-5; d_call: NA; v_call: TRBV29-1; cdr3_length: 12; clone_size: NA; cdr3_nt: TGCAGCGGGGCCAGGATTTTTGAGACCCAGTACTTC; cdr3_aa: CSGARIFETQYF
j_call: TRBJ1-1; d_call: NA; v_call: TRBV3-1; cdr3_length: 14; clone_size: many; cdr3_nt: TGTGCCAGCAGCCAAGCCTACAGGGACTCTGAAGCTTTCTTT; cdr3_aa: CASSQAYRDSEAFF
j_call: TRBJ2-3; d_call: TRBD1; v_call: TRBV7-2; cdr3_length: 15; clone_size: few; cdr3_nt: TGTGCCAGCAGCTTAGGTTCGGGACAGGGGAGGACGCAGTATTTT; cdr3_aa: CASSLGSGQGRTQYF
j_call: TRBJ1-4; d_call: TRBD1; v_call: TRBV20-1; cdr3_length: 14; clone_size: many; cdr3_nt: TGCAGTGCACCGGACAGGGGCCATCGGGAAAAACTGTTTTTT; cdr3_aa: CSAPDRGHREKLFF
j_call: TRBJ1-1; d_call: NA; v_call: TRBV5-1; cdr3_length: 11; clone_size: many; cdr3_nt: TGTGCCAGCAGCTTGGGGTCTGAAGCTTTCTTT; cdr3_aa: CASSLGSEAFF
j_call: TRBJ2-3; d_call: NA; v_call: TRBV29-1; cdr3_length: 14; clone_size: NA; cdr3_nt: TGCAGCGGGGGCAGGGTGGGGGGACTGGATACGCAGTATTTT; cdr3_aa: CSGGRVGGLDTQYF
j_call: TRBJ2-2; d_call: NA; v_call: TRBV28; cdr3_length: 15; clone_size: NA; cdr3_nt: TGTGCCAGCAGGGGGGGACAGTCCGGCACCGGGGAGCTGTTTTTT; cdr3_aa: CASRGGQSGTGELFF
j_call: TRBJ2-7; d_call: TRBD2; v_call: TRBV7-2; cdr3_length: 13; clone_size: few; cdr3_nt: TGTGCCAGCAGCTTAGAGGGGAGGGCAGAGCAGTACTTC; cdr3_aa: CASSLEGRAEQYF
j_call: TRBJ2-3; d_call: TRBD2; v_call: TRBV6-1; cdr3_length: 16; clone_size: many; cdr3_nt: TGTGCCAGCAGGACCGACCCTAGCGGACATTGGAATACGCAGTATTTT; cdr3_aa: CASRTDPSGHWNTQYF
j_call: TRBJ2-5; d_call: NA; v_call: TRBV6-2/TRBV6-3; cdr3_length: 12; clone_size: many; cdr3_nt: TGTGCCAGCAGGCGAGGGAGAGAGACCCAGTACTTC; cdr3_aa: CASRRGRETQYF
j_call: TRBJ2-1; d_call: NA; v_call: TRBV15; cdr3_length: 16; clone_size: many; cdr3_nt: TGTGCCACCAGCAGGACCCGTACTATTTCCTACAATGAGCAGTTCTTC; cdr3_aa: CATSRTRTISYNEQFF
j_call: TRBJ1-5; d_call: TRBD1; v_call: TRBV4-1; cdr3_length: 15; clone_size: many; cdr3_nt: TGCGCCAGCAGCCAAGATCCGACAGGGGGACAGCCCCAGCATTTT; cdr3_aa: CASSQDPTGGQPQHF
j_call: TRBJ2-5; d_call: NA; v_call: TRBV7-2; cdr3_length: 13; clone_size: NA; cdr3_nt: TGTGCCAGCAGCGCGGAGCCACAAGAGACCCAGTACTTC; cdr3_aa: CASSAEPQETQYF
j_call: TRBJ2-2; d_call: NA; v_call: TRBV27; cdr3_length: 13; clone_size: many; cdr3_nt: TGTGCCAGCAGTTTAGACGGGACCGGGGAGCTGTTTTTT; cdr3_aa: CASSLDGTGELFF
j_call: TRBJ2-1; d_call: TRBD1; v_call: TRBV11-3; cdr3_length: 17; clone_size: many; cdr3_nt: TGTGCCAGCAGCTTAGGGACGGGGACAGGATTTTACAATGAGCAGTTCTTC; cdr3_aa: CASSLGTGTGFYNEQFF
j_call: TRBJ1-1; d_call: NA; v_call: TRBV5-1; cdr3_length: 14; clone_size: many; cdr3_nt: TGCGCCAGCAGCTTGTCGGGACACAACACTGAAGCTTTCTTT; cdr3_aa: CASSLSGHNTEAFF
j_call: TRBJ1-2; d_call: NA; v_call: TRBV5-1; cdr3_length: 12; clone_size: many; cdr3_nt: TGCGCCAGCAGACCCGACAGATATGGCTACACCTTC; cdr3_aa: CASRPDRYGYTF
j_call: TRBJ2-7; d_call: NA; v_call: TRBV30; cdr3_length: 13; clone_size: many; cdr3_nt: TGTACCTGGAGCGTTGACAGAACCTACGAGCAGTACTTC; cdr3_aa: CTWSVDRTYEQYF
j_call: TRBJ1-5; d_call: NA; v_call: TRBV4-1; cdr3_length: 15; clone_size: many; cdr3_nt: TGCGCCAGCAGCCCACAGGGTAGGAGCAATCAGCCCCAGCATTTT; cdr3_aa: CASSPQGRSNQPQHF
j_call: TRBJ2-1; d_call: NA; v_call: TRBV5-6; cdr3_length: 15; clone_size: many; cdr3_nt: TGTGCCAGCAGCTTGGGGGTATGGGATTACAATGAGCAGTTCTTC; cdr3_aa: CASSLGVWDYNEQFF
j_call: TRBJ2-2; d_call: NA; v_call: TRBV12-3/TRBV12-4; cdr3_length: 15; clone_size: many; cdr3_nt: TGTGCCAGCAGTTTACGGGCTTCGAACACCGGGGAGCTGTTTTTT; cdr3_aa: CASSLRASNTGELFF
j_call: TRBJ1-2; d_call: NA; v_call: TRBV7-3; cdr3_length: 13; clone_size: NA; cdr3_nt: TGTGCCAGCAGCTTACTTCCTCACTATGGCTACACCTTC; cdr3_aa: CASSLLPHYGYTF
j_call: TRBJ2-1; d_call: TRBD1; v_call: TRBV24-1; cdr3_length: 16; clone_size: NA; cdr3_nt: TGTGCCACCAGTGACCCCGGGACAGGGGCAAACAATGAGCAGTTCTTC; cdr3_aa: CATSDPGTGANNEQFF
j_call: TRBJ2-5; d_call: TRBD1; v_call: TRBV25-1; cdr3_length: 12; clone_size: many; cdr3_nt: TGTGCCAGCCGGGGACAGGGGGAGACCCAGTACTTC; cdr3_aa: CASRGQGETQYF
j_call: TRBJ1-6; d_call: TRBD1; v_call: TRBV30; cdr3_length: 15; clone_size: many; cdr3_nt: TGTGCCTGGAGGGACGACGACAGGGGGAATTCACCCCTCCACTTT; cdr3_aa: CAWRDDDRGNSPLHF
j_call: TRBJ1-1; d_call: NA; v_call: TRBV28; cdr3_length: 14; clone_size: many; cdr3_nt: TGTGCCAGCAGTTTAGAGATTATGAACACTGAAGCTTTCTTT; cdr3_aa: CASSLEIMNTEAFF